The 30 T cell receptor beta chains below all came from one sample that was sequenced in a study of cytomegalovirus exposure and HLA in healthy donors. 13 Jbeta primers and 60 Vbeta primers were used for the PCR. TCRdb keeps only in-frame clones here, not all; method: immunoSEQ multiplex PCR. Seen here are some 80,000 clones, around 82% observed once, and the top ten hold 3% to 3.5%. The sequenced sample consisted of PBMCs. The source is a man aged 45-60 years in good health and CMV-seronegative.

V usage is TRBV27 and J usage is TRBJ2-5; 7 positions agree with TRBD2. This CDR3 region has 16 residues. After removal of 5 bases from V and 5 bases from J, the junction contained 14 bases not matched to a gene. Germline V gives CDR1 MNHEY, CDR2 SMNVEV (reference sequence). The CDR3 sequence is CASSIHRTSGEETQYF. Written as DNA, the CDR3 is TGTGCCAGCAGTATTCACAGGACAAGCGGGGAGGAGACCCAGTACTTC.

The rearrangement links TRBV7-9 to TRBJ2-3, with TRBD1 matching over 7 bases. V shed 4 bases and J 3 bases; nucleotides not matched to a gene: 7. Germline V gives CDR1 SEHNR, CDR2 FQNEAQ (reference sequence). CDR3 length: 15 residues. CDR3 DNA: TGTGCCAGCAGCTACAGGGGTGGGTGGACAGATACGCAGTATTTT. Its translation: CASSYRGGWTDTQYF.

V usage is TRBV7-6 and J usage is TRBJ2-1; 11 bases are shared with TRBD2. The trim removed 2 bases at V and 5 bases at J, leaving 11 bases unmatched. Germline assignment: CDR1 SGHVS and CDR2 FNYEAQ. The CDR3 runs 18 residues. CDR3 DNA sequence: TGTGCCAGCAGCTTATCCCTGGCTAGCGGGGGGCCCGACAATGAGCAGTTCTTC. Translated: CASSLSLASGGPDNEQFF.

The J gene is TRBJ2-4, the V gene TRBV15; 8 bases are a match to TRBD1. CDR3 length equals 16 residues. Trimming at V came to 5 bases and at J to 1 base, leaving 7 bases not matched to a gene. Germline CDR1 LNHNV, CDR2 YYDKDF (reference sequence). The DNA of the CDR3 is TGTGCCACCAGCCGCGAAGGACAGGGCGCCAAAAACATTCAGTACTTC. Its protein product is CATSREGQGAKNIQYF.

The CDR3 DNA reads as TGTGCCAGCTCACCAAATTTAGGGGGAGTGGGTGACAATCAGCCCCAGCATTTT. The encoded protein is CASSPNLGGVGDNQPQHF. The chain links TRBV18 to TRBJ1-5; possible D gene TRBD1, 6 bases. The V end lost 2 bases, the J end lost 3 bases, and 20 bases lay between the germline ends. The CDR3 is 18 residues long. Germline V gene lookup returns CDR1 KGHSH and CDR2 LQKENI.

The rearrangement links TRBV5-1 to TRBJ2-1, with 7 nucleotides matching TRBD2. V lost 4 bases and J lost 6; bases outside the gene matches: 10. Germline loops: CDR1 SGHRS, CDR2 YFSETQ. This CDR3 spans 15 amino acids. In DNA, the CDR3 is TGCGCCAGCAGCAGGTCCCTAGCGGAGACCAATGAGCAGTTCTTC. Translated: CASSRSLAETNEQFF.

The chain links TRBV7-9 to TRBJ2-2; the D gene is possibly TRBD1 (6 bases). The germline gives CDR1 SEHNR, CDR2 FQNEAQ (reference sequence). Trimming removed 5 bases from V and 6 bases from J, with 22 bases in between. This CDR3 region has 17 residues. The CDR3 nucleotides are TGTGCCAGCAGCCGTCCTGGACAGATTCTCCTCGCCGGGGAGCTGTTTTTT. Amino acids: CASSRPGQILLAGELFF.

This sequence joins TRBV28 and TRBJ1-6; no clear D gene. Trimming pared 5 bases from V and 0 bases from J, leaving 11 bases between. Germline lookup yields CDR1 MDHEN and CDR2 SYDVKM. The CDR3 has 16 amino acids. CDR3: CASSHLRSSYNSPLHF. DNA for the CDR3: TGTGCCAGCAGTCACCTTAGGAGCTCCTATAATTCACCCCTCCACTTT.

The CDR3 DNA reads TGTGCCAGCAGCTTACAGCCGGGGGGACTTGCTTCACCCCTCCACTTT. This gives the protein CASSLQPGGLASPLHF. The chain combines TRBV7-8 with TRBJ1-6, with D tentatively TRBD1 (5 bases). CDR1 SGHVS and CDR2 FQNEAQ come from the germline V gene. V dropped 2 bases and J dropped 9 bases, with 17 bases sitting between them. The CDR3 runs to 16 residues.

The CDR3 reads CASSLRDTQYF. CDR3 bases: TGTGCCAGCAGTTTGAGAGATACGCAGTATTTT. The chain recombines TRBV27 with TRBJ2-3; D gene unclear. CDR1 is MNHEY, CDR2 SMNVEV, per germline (reference sequence). The CDR3 is made up of 11 amino acids. V lost 3 bases and J lost 5, with 3 bases in between.

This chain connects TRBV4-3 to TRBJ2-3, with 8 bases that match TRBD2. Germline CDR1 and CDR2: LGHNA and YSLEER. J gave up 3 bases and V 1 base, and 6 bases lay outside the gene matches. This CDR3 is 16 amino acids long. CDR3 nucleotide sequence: TGCGCCAGCAGCCAAGGTTCTAGCGGGTTGACAGATACGCAGTATTTT. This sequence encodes CASSQGSSGLTDTQYF.

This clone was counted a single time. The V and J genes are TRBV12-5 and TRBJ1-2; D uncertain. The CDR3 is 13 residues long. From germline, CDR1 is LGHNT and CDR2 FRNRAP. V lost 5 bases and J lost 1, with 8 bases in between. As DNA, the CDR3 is TGTGCTAGTGGTAAAACAGTTAACTATGGCTACACCTTC. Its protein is CASGKTVNYGYTF.

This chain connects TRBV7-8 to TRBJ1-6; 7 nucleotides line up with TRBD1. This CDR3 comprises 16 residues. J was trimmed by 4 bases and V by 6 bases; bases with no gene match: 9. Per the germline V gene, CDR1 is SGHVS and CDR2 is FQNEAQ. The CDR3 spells CASRVGTVMYNSPLHF. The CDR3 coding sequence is TGTGCCAGCAGGGTTGGGACAGTGATGTATAATTCACCCCTCCACTTT.

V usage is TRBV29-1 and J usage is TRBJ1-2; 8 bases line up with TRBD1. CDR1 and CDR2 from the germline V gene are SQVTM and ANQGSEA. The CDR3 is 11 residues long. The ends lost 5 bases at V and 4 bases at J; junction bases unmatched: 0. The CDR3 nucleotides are TGCAGCGTTACAGGGGGCTATGGCTACACCTTC. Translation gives CSVTGGYGYTF.

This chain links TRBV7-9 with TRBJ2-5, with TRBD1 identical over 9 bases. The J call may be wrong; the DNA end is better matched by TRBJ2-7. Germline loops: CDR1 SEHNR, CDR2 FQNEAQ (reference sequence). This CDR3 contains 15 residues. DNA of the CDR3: TGTGCCAGCAGCTTCCTGACAGGGGGGCCCCACGAGCAGTACTTC. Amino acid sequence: CASSFLTGGPHEQYF.

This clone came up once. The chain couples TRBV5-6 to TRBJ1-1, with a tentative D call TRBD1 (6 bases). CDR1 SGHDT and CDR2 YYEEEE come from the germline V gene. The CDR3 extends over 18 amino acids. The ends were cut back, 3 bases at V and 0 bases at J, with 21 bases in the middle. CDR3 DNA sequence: TGTGCCAGCAGCTCTGGTGGACAGAAGAGCCCCCTGAACACTGAAGCTTTCTTT. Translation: CASSSGGQKSPLNTEAFF.

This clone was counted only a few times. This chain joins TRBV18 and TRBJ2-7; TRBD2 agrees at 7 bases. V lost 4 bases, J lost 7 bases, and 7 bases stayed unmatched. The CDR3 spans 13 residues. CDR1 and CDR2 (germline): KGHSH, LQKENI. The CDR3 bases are TGTGCCAGCTCACGGGCGGGGGACCCAGAGCAGTACTTC. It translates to CASSRAGDPEQYF. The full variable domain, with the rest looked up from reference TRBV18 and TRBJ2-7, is NAGVMQNPRHLVRRRGQEARLRCSPMKGHSHVYWYRQLPEEGLKFMVYLQKENIIDESGMPKERFSAEFPKEGPSILRIQQVVRGDSAAYFCASSRAGDPEQYFGPGTRLTVT.

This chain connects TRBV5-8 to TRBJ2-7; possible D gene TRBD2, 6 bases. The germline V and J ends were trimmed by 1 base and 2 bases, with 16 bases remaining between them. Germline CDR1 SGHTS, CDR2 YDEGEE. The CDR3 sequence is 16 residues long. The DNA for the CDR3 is TGTGCCAGCAGCTTGAGGAGGGCGTCTTCTACCTACGAGCAGTACTTC. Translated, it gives CASSLRRASSTYEQYF.

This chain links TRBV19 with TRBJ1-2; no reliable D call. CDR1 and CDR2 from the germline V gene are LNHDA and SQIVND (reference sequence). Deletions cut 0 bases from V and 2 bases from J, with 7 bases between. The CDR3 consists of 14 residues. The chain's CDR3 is CASSIEAVNYGYTF. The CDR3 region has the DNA TGTGCCAGTAGTATAGAAGCGGTCAACTATGGCTACACCTTC.

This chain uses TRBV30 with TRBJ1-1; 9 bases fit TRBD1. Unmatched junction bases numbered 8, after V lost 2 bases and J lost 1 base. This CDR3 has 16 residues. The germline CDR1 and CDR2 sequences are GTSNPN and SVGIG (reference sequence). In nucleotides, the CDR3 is TGTGCCTGGAGTTACAGCCCGGGACAGGGGAACACTGAAGCTTTCTTT. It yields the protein CAWSYSPGQGNTEAFF.

Here the CDR3 reads CASSIVTGINYGYTF. The CDR3 coding sequence is TGTGCCAGTAGTATAGTGACAGGGATTAACTATGGCTACACCTTC. The chain employs TRBV19 and TRBJ1-2, with 7 bases that match TRBD1. The CDR3 is 15 amino acids. J lost 1 base, V lost 1 base, and 3 bases had no gene match. Per germline, CDR1 LNHDA and CDR2 SQIVND (reference sequence).

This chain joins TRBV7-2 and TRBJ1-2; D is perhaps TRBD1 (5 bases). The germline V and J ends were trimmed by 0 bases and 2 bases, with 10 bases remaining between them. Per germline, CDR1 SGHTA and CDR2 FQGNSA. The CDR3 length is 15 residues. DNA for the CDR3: TGTGCCAGCAGCTTAGCGGGGTCAGGGAACTATGGCTACACCTTC. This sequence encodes CASSLAGSGNYGYTF.

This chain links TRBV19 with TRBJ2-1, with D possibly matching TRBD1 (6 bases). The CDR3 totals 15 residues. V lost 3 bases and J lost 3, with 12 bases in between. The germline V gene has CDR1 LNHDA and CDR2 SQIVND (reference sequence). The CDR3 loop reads CASSIRDTVYNEQFF. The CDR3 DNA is TGTGCCAGTAGTATCCGGGACACAGTCTACAATGAGCAGTTCTTC.

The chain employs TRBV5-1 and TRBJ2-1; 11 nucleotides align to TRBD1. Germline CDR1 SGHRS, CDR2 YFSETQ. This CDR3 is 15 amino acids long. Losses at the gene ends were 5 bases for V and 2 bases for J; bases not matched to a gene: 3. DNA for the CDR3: TGCGCCAGCAGTTGGACAGGGGGCGCCTACAATGAGCAGTTCTTC. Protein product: CASSWTGGAYNEQFF.

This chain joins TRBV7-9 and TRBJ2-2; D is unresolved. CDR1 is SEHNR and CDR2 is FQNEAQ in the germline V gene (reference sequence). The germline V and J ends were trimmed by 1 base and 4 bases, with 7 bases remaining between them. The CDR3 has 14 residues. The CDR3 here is CASSLVAATGELFF. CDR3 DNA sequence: TGTGCCAGCAGCTTAGTAGCAGCCACCGGGGAGCTGTTTTTT.

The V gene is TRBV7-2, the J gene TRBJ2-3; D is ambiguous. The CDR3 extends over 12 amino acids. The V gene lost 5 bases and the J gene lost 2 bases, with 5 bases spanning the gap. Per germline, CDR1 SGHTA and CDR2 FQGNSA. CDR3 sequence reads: CASSQYTDTQYF. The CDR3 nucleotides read TGTGCCAGCAGCCAGTACACAGATACGCAGTATTTT.

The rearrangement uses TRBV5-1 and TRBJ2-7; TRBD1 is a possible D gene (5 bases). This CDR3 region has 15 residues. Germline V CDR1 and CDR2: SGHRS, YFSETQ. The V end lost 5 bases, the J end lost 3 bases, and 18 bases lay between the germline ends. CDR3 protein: CASSPGDGRVYEQYF. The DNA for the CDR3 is TGCGCCAGCAGTCCGGGCGACGGCAGGGTCTACGAGCAGTACTTC.

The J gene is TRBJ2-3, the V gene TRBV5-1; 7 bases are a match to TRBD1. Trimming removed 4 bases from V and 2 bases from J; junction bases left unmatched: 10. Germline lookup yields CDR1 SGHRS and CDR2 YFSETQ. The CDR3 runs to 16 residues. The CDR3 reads CASSPETGYLTDTQYF. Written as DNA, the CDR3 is TGCGCCAGCAGCCCGGAGACAGGGTATCTCACAGATACGCAGTATTTT.

The CDR3 DNA is TGTGCCTGGAGTACGGACAGCAGGGGAAACACCATATATTTT. Encoded protein: CAWSTDSRGNTIYF. The chain is built from TRBV30 and TRBJ1-3; D is perhaps TRBD1 (6 bases). The germline gives CDR1 GTSNPN, CDR2 SVGIG (reference sequence). V was shortened by 2 bases and J by 4 bases, with 12 bases between the two germline ends. The CDR3 loop spans 14 amino acids.

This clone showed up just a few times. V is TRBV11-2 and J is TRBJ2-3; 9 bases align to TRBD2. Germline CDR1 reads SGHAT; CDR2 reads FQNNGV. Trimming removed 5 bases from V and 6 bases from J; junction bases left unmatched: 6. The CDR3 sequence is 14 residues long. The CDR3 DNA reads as TGTGCCAGCAGCCTCCCTAGCGGGGCGGATACGCAGTATTTT. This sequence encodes CASSLPSGADTQYF.